This T cell receptor beta chain is drawn from a study of T cells after yellow fever vaccination. The germline V gene has CDR1 SGHTS and CDR2 YDEGEE. This CDR3 has 15 amino acids. Deletions cut 2 bases from V and 4 bases from J, with 10 bases between. TCRdb fed the 5' RACE reads into MiXCR, producing one record per CDR3 protein. The table shows a few hundred thousand distinct CDR3 sequences, with about a fifth occurring only once. Sequences were derived from PBMCs, sampled 15 days after the yellow fever booster vaccination. The chain links TRBV5-8 to TRBJ2-6; D gene uncertain. This TCR derives from a man aged 30 to 39 who received the YFV17D yellow fever vaccine. The CDR3 here is CASSLGVTGANVLTF. DNA of the CDR3: TGTGCCAGCAGCTTAGGAGTTACCGGGGCCAACGTCCTGACTTTC. Complete variable domain (other parts from reference TRBV5-8 and TRBJ2-6): EAGVTQSPTHLIKTRGQQATLRCSPISGHTSVYWYQQALGLGLQFLLWYDEGEERNRGNFPPRFSGRQFPNYSSELNVNALELEDSALYLCASSLGVTGANVLTFGAGSRLTVL.